Below, 13 T cell receptor beta chains from the same sample are listed, as sequenced in a study of T cells after posttransplantation cyclophosphamide. Produced via immunoSEQ multiplex PCR; TCRdb's table is partial and in-frame only. The data show roughly 21,000 clones, more than 80% seen once. Sampled 1 year posttransplant, controls received myeloablative marrow transplants, methotrexate and a calcineurin inhibitor. Sequencing was performed on PBMCs, taken less than 400 days after allogeneic stem cell transplant with calcineurin inhibitor and methotrexate. The receptors come from a female patient in her 30s who received an allogeneic stem cell transplant from an unrelated donor, was CMV-positive, and had acute and chronic GVHD. Among the T cells, some may be from the graft donor.

The chain joins TRBV4-3 to TRBJ1-2, with D maybe TRBD1 (6 bases). Per germline, CDR1 LGHNA and CDR2 YSLEER. Trimming shortened V by 0 bases and J by 1 base, and 9 bases separated the two germline ends. The length of the CDR3 is 15 residues. CDR3 sequence (DNA): TGCGCCAGCAGCCAAGAAAGGACAGTTAACTATGGCTACACCTTC. Protein: CASSQERTVNYGYTF.

This chain links TRBV15 with TRBJ1-1, with 10 bases aligning to TRBD1. CDR1 and CDR2 from the germline V gene are LNHNV and YYDKDF (reference sequence). The CDR3 extends over 16 amino acids. V lost 9 bases and J lost 1; bases outside the gene matches: 11. The CDR3 here is CATCSPGQGTNTEAFF. CDR3 sequence (DNA): TGTGCCACTTGCTCTCCGGGACAGGGGACGAACACTGAAGCTTTCTTT.

This clone was recorded only once. The chain links TRBV30 to TRBJ1-4; D possibly corresponds to TRBD1 (5 bases). CDR1 and CDR2 from the germline V gene are GTSNPN and SVGIG (reference sequence). The V gene lost 1 base and the J gene lost 0 bases, with 12 bases spanning the gap. This CDR3 is 16 amino acids long. CDR3 sequence: CAWSAPGTATNEKLFF. The CDR3 nucleotides read TGTGCCTGGAGTGCCCCGGGGACTGCAACTAATGAAAAACTGTTTTTT.

The chain couples TRBV18 to TRBJ1-1; D may be TRBD1 (5 bases). The germline V and J ends were trimmed by 3 bases and 1 base, with 15 bases remaining between them. CDR1 is KGHSH and CDR2 is LQKENI in the germline V gene. The CDR3 loop spans 16 amino acids. The CDR3 DNA is TGTGCCAGCTCACCTCCACTCAGGGTTGCGAACACTGAAGCTTTCTTT. Protein product: CASSPPLRVANTEAFF.

The V and J genes are TRBV20-1 and TRBJ2-1, with a tentative D call TRBD1 (6 bases). CDR1 and CDR2 from the germline V gene are DFQATT and SNEGSKA (reference sequence). CDR3 size: 11 residues. Trimming left V 3 bases short and J 9 bases short, with 9 bases between. The CDR3 DNA follows: TGCAGTGCTAGGAAGGACAGTGAGCAGTTCTTC. This codes for CSARKDSEQFF.

The J gene is TRBJ1-1, the V gene TRBV9; D not resolved. Trimming took 0 bases from V and 4 from J, leaving 10 bases between them. CDR1 is SGDLS, CDR2 YYNGEE, per germline. CDR3 length: 14 residues. The DNA for the CDR3 is TGTGCCAGCAGCGTAGGAGGAATAGGCACTGAAGCTTTCTTT. It specifies CASSVGGIGTEAFF.

The rearrangement links TRBV2 to TRBJ1-2; possibly TRBD1 for D (5 bases). Trimming pared 4 bases from V and 3 bases from J, leaving 15 bases between. Germline V CDR1 and CDR2: SNHLY, FYNNEI. CDR3 length: 15 amino acids. In nucleotides, the CDR3 is TGTGCCAGCAGTGGGTTGGAGGGGAAGGACTATGGCTACACCTTC. It codes for CASSGLEGKDYGYTF.

This chain connects TRBV6-6 to TRBJ1-2; 8 nucleotides align to TRBD1. CDR1 is MNHNY, CDR2 SVGAGI, per germline (reference sequence). After removal of 4 bases from V and 2 bases from J, the junction contained 3 bases not matched to a gene. The CDR3 length is 14 residues. The CDR3 DNA sequence: TGTGCCAGCAGTTCCCGGACAGGGAACTATGGCTACACCTTC. Its protein is CASSSRTGNYGYTF.

By share, this clone counts as medium-sized. The rearrangement uses TRBV19 and TRBJ1-3; TRBD1 agrees at 7 bases. The CDR3 sequence is 13 residues long. V shed 7 bases, J shed 6 bases, and the junction held 6 bases outside the gene matches. Looked up from germline, CDR1 is LNHDA and CDR2 is SQIVND (reference sequence). The CDR3, as DNA: TGTGCCAGTACCTTGCAGGGGGAAAACACCATATATTTT. Residues: CASTLQGENTIYF. Full variable domain (remainder filled in from reference TRBV19 and TRBJ1-3): DGGITQSPKYLFRKEGQNVTLSCEQNLNHDAMYWYRQDPGQGLRLIYYSQIVNDFQKGDIAEGYSVSREKKESFPLTVTSAQKNPTAFYLCASTLQGENTIYFGEGSWLTVV.

This chain links TRBV7-2 with TRBJ2-5; 12 bases fit TRBD2. This CDR3 has 15 amino acids. V gave up 3 bases and J gave up 3 bases; unmatched junction bases: 2. CDR1 is SGHTA, CDR2 FQGNSA, per germline. The CDR3 sequence is CASSFWTSGKETQYF. DNA for the CDR3: TGTGCCAGCAGCTTCTGGACTAGCGGGAAAGAGACCCAGTACTTC.

This clone was picked up one time. The rearrangement uses TRBV5-1 and TRBJ2-7; 7 bases are a match to TRBD2. The V gene's germline CDR1 is SGHRS and CDR2 YFSETQ. V was pared by 7 bases and J by 0 bases, with 4 bases of the junction left unmatched. The CDR3 covers 13 residues. The CDR3 region is CASASGNSYEQYF. The CDR3, as DNA: TGCGCCAGCGCCAGCGGGAACTCCTACGAGCAGTACTTC.

This chain joins TRBV7-2 and TRBJ1-2; D is uncertain. V was cut by 1 base and J by 2 bases, with 17 bases left in between. The germline CDR1 and CDR2 sequences are SGHTA and FQGNSA. This CDR3 is built from 17 residues. CDR3 nucleotide sequence: TGTGCCAGCAGCTTAGAAGAGTCCCGGGGTGACAACTATGGCTACACCTTC. This codes for CASSLEESRGDNYGYTF.

V and J are TRBV9 and TRBJ1-1; 11 bases line up with TRBD1. CDR1 and CDR2 from the germline V gene are SGDLS and YYNGEE. Trimming took 2 bases from V and 5 from J; bases not matched to a gene: 5. CDR3 size: 15 residues. CDR3 sequence (DNA): TGTGCCAGCAGCGTCGGGACAGGGGGGTATACTGAAGCTTTCTTT. Translated, it gives CASSVGTGGYTEAFF.